This entry describes one T cell receptor beta chain. These data belong to a study of T-cell reconstitution after alpha-beta-depleted transplantation in children. The V end was cut by 3 bases, the J end by 4 bases, with 18 bases between. CDR1 SGHAT and CDR2 FQNNGV come from the germline V gene. This CDR3 comprises 16 residues. Preparing the TCRbeta library involved the use of unique molecular identifiers. TCRdb reprocessed the PCR reads via MiXCR and lists one record per CDR3 protein. The sample consists of a few hundred thousand distinct CDR3 sequences, over 20% of them appearing once. The source was PBMCs from the stem cell graft donor, collected from the stem cell graft. The clonotype comes from a human donor who donated a stem cell graft to a child with acute myeloid leukemia. The chain combines TRBV11-2 with TRBJ2-5; D is uncertain. The CDR3 spells CASSFSISRAGETQYF. The CDR3 nucleotides read TGTGCCAGCAGCTTTAGTATCAGTAGGGCCGGAGAGACCCAGTACTTC.